This TCR beta chain is from a study of regulatory dendritic cells for organ transplantation. General observations from the study: Naive T cells showed high diversity, memory cells less, memory CD8+ least.

In germline, CDR1 is MNHEY, CDR2 SMNVEV (reference sequence). CDR3 length: 14 amino acids. The V and J ends lost 3 bases and 3 bases, in that order; junction bases with no gene match: 1. TCRdb's table, derived via immunoSEQ multiplex PCR, lists solely in-frame clones and lacks some. In the table there are about 28,000 clones, more than 65% of which are singletons. Note on this clone: Antigen: not known.

The source is a human donor in good health. Sequencing was carried out using naive CD8+ T cells from blood. Subset in this sample: CD45RA+ naive T cells. This chain connects TRBV27 to TRBJ2-1, with TRBD2 identical over 8 bases. Written as DNA, the CDR3 is TGTGCCAGCAGTTTTACTAGCGGCTACAATGAGCAGTTCTTC. This codes for CASSFTSGYNEQFF.